The table lists the clone carrying this TCR beta chain with a count of one. The data originate from a study of technical replicates of blood from four donors. The CDR3 has 12 residues. Profiled with immunoSEQ multiplex PCR; TCRdb holds only in-frame clones, not every one. The sample contains tens of thousands of clones, around 96% of which appear only once. This receptor was taken from a human donor in good health. Some clones in this sample may be carry-over from other donors' samples. The chain carries TRBV12-1 and TRBJ2-7; TRBD2, the D gene given by the table, was not confirmed from the DNA. TRBV12-1 is labeled a pseudogene. Sequenced material: PBMCs. The CDR3 bases are TGTGCCAGCAGGTCCCGGGTGGACGAGCAGTACTTC. It specifies CASRSRVDEQYF.